The rows below give T cell receptor beta chains drawn from one sample of a study of T cell repertoires in cytomegalovirus infection. TCRdb reprocessed the reads with MiXCR, giving one entry per CDR3 protein. The sample lists 250,000 to 300,000 distinct CDR3 sequences; around 25% were seen once. The sample consisted of PBMCs. These receptors all come from a human donor in good health (CMV status not recorded). Some clones in this sample may be carry-over from other donors' samples. Each CDR3 is given with its conserved first and last residue. Each record gives: D gene, J gene, clone size, V gene, CDR3 protein, CDR3 DNA. D genes are given only for firm matches. Clone size is shown for a subset of rows, as once, few, many or a class of expanded clone.

d_gene: .; j_gene: TRBJ2-1; abundance: .; v_gene: TRBV6-1; CDR3aa: CASSEGNLNEQFF; CDR3nt: TGTGCCAGCAGTGAAGGAAATCTGAATGAGCAGTTCTTC
d_gene: TRBD1; j_gene: TRBJ1-3; abundance: .; v_gene: TRBV20-1; CDR3aa: CSATLGQGTGNTIYF; CDR3nt: TGCAGTGCTACCCTGGGACAGGGGACAGGAAACACCATATATTTT
d_gene: .; j_gene: TRBJ2-7; abundance: .; v_gene: TRBV7-6; CDR3aa: CASSRGETYEQYF; CDR3nt: TGTGCCAGCAGTCGAGGGGAGACCTACGAGCAGTACTTC
d_gene: TRBD1; j_gene: TRBJ2-6; abundance: many; v_gene: TRBV7-2; CDR3aa: CASSLLDRVPAGANVLTF; CDR3nt: TGTGCCAGCAGCTTATTGGACAGGGTACCGGCTGGGGCCAACGTCCTGACTTTC
d_gene: TRBD1; j_gene: TRBJ1-1; abundance: few; v_gene: TRBV28; CDR3aa: CASSLSQGVGNTEAFF; CDR3nt: TGTGCCAGCAGTTTATCCCAGGGGGTCGGGAACACTGAAGCTTTCTTT
d_gene: .; j_gene: TRBJ2-1; abundance: few; v_gene: TRBV20-1; CDR3aa: CSARDGTQHGSTREQFF; CDR3nt: TGCAGTGCTAGAGACGGTACCCAACACGGGAGTACGCGCGAGCAGTTCTTC
d_gene: TRBD2; j_gene: TRBJ2-1; abundance: many; v_gene: TRBV7-2; CDR3aa: CASSPGTSAYNEQFF; CDR3nt: TGTGCCAGCAGCCCCGGGACTAGCGCCTACAATGAGCAGTTCTTC
d_gene: TRBD2; j_gene: TRBJ2-1; abundance: many; v_gene: TRBV7-2; CDR3aa: CASSLGQGGSEQFF; CDR3nt: TGTGCCAGCAGCTTAGGGCAGGGAGGGAGTGAGCAGTTCTTC
d_gene: .; j_gene: TRBJ2-7; abundance: few; v_gene: TRBV20-1; CDR3aa: CSARSPQRVYEQYF; CDR3nt: TGCAGTGCTAGATCCCCCCAGCGGGTCTACGAGCAGTACTTC
d_gene: .; j_gene: TRBJ1-6; abundance: .; v_gene: TRBV11-2; CDR3aa: CASSRTGHRNNSPLHF; CDR3nt: TGTGCCAGCAGCCGCACGGGACATCGGAATAATTCACCCCTCCACTTT
d_gene: TRBD2; j_gene: TRBJ2-5; abundance: few; v_gene: TRBV11-2; CDR3aa: CASSLLAGAKETQYF; CDR3nt: TGTGCCAGCAGCTTACTAGCGGGGGCTAAAGAGACCCAGTACTTC
d_gene: .; j_gene: TRBJ2-3; abundance: .; v_gene: TRBV20-1; CDR3aa: CSARDLWWGSTDTQYF; CDR3nt: TGCAGTGCTAGAGATCTGTGGTGGGGGAGCACAGATACGCAGTATTTT
d_gene: TRBD1; j_gene: TRBJ2-1; abundance: many; v_gene: TRBV6-5; CDR3aa: CASGTGVPRGSSYNEQFF; CDR3nt: TGTGCCAGCGGGACAGGGGTCCCCAGAGGTAGCTCCTACAATGAGCAGTTCTTC
d_gene: .; j_gene: TRBJ2-5; abundance: .; v_gene: TRBV7-7; CDR3aa: CASSPRGGAVQETQYF; CDR3nt: TGTGCTAGCAGCCCTAGAGGGGGAGCGGTTCAAGAGACCCAGTACTTC
d_gene: TRBD2; j_gene: TRBJ2-1; abundance: few; v_gene: TRBV6-5; CDR3aa: CASSYHQAGGDEQFF; CDR3nt: TGTGCCAGCAGTTACCACCAAGCGGGAGGGGATGAGCAGTTCTTC
d_gene: .; j_gene: TRBJ2-3; abundance: many; v_gene: TRBV7-8; CDR3aa: CASSFARFVDTQYF; CDR3nt: TGTGCCAGCAGCTTCGCTAGATTTGTGGATACGCAGTATTTT
d_gene: .; j_gene: TRBJ2-7; abundance: many; v_gene: TRBV7-2; CDR3aa: CASNDIGAYEQYF; CDR3nt: TGTGCCAGCAACGACATCGGGGCCTACGAGCAGTACTTC
d_gene: .; j_gene: TRBJ2-1; abundance: few; v_gene: TRBV2; CDR3aa: CASRGLAHNEQFF; CDR3nt: TGTGCCAGCAGGGGGTTAGCCCACAATGAGCAGTTCTTC
d_gene: TRBD1; j_gene: TRBJ2-7; abundance: few; v_gene: TRBV6-1; CDR3aa: CASTKPNWDRWREQYF; CDR3nt: TGTGCCAGCACCAAACCAAATTGGGACAGGTGGCGGGAGCAGTACTTC
d_gene: TRBD1; j_gene: TRBJ1-2; abundance: few; v_gene: TRBV2; CDR3aa: CASRDRQGYNYGYTF; CDR3nt: TGTGCCAGCAGAGACAGACAGGGATATAACTATGGCTACACCTTC
d_gene: .; j_gene: TRBJ2-3; abundance: few; v_gene: TRBV12-3/TRBV12-4; CDR3aa: CASSLSIRDTQYF; CDR3nt: TGTGCCAGCAGTTTAAGCATAAGAGATACGCAGTATTTT
d_gene: TRBD2; j_gene: TRBJ2-1; abundance: .; v_gene: TRBV10-2; CDR3aa: CASRDPGLAVDEQFF; CDR3nt: TGCGCCAGCAGAGACCCGGGACTAGCGGTCGATGAGCAGTTCTTC